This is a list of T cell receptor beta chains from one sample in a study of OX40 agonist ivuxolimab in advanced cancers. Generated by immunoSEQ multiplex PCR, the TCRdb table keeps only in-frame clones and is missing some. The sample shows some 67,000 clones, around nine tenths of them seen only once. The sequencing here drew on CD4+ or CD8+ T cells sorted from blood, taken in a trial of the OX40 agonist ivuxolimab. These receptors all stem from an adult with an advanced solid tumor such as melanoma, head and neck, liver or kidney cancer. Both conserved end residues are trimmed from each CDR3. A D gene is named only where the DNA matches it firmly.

cdr3_aa: ASSKVGGTLQPQH
d_call: NA
j_call: TRBJ1-5
v_call: TRBV21-1

cdr3_aa: ASTLTGTGVSEKLF
d_call: TRBD1
j_call: TRBJ1-4
v_call: TRBV28

cdr3_aa: ASSVQGAGELF
d_call: TRBD1
j_call: TRBJ2-2
v_call: TRBV7-8

cdr3_aa: ASSNSGVEQY
d_call: NA
j_call: TRBJ2-7
v_call: TRBV5-1

cdr3_aa: ASSLGTSYFGGANVLT
d_call: TRBD2
j_call: TRBJ2-6
v_call: TRBV14

cdr3_aa: ASGLVPNSYEQY
d_call: NA
j_call: TRBJ2-7
v_call: TRBV12-5

cdr3_aa: ASSLRGASPGELF
d_call: NA
j_call: TRBJ2-2
v_call: TRBV5-1

cdr3_aa: ASVLRTEAF
d_call: NA
j_call: TRBJ1-1
v_call: TRBV12-5

cdr3_aa: ASSLALGTTYEQY
d_call: NA
j_call: TRBJ2-7
v_call: TRBV5-4

cdr3_aa: ASSTHGTTDTQY
d_call: NA
j_call: TRBJ2-3
v_call: TRBV7-2

cdr3_aa: AISESGFDQPQH
d_call: NA
j_call: TRBJ1-5
v_call: TRBV10-3

cdr3_aa: ASSLYGRETQY
d_call: NA
j_call: TRBJ2-5
v_call: TRBV27

cdr3_aa: AITDLSGANVLT
d_call: NA
j_call: TRBJ2-6
v_call: TRBV10-3

cdr3_aa: AVRTSGRSDTQY
d_call: TRBD2
j_call: TRBJ2-3
v_call: TRBV10-2

cdr3_aa: ASSAQTGGWEQF
d_call: TRBD1
j_call: TRBJ2-1
v_call: TRBV9

cdr3_aa: ASSLDRGASYEQY
d_call: TRBD1
j_call: TRBJ2-7
v_call: TRBV11-2

cdr3_aa: ASSKGEETGEYNEQF
d_call: NA
j_call: TRBJ2-1
v_call: TRBV21-1

cdr3_aa: ASSLGQGTGELF
d_call: TRBD1
j_call: TRBJ2-2
v_call: TRBV5-1

cdr3_aa: ASSQEGTGSSGNTIY
d_call: TRBD1
j_call: TRBJ1-3
v_call: TRBV4-3

cdr3_aa: AISPGQANVLT
d_call: TRBD1
j_call: TRBJ2-6
v_call: TRBV10-3

cdr3_aa: ASSPTLASPHYGYT
d_call: NA
j_call: TRBJ1-2
v_call: TRBV6-6

cdr3_aa: SALRTSGRLAGELF
d_call: TRBD2
j_call: TRBJ2-2
v_call: TRBV29-1

cdr3_aa: SVWTFSSSWQF
d_call: NA
j_call: TRBJ2-1
v_call: TRBV29-1

cdr3_aa: ASSEVAYQETQY
d_call: NA
j_call: TRBJ2-5
v_call: TRBV2

cdr3_aa: ASSFPLGRTNEKLF
d_call: NA
j_call: TRBJ1-4
v_call: TRBV28

cdr3_aa: ASSGPSSYNEQF
d_call: NA
j_call: TRBJ2-1
v_call: TRBV5-1